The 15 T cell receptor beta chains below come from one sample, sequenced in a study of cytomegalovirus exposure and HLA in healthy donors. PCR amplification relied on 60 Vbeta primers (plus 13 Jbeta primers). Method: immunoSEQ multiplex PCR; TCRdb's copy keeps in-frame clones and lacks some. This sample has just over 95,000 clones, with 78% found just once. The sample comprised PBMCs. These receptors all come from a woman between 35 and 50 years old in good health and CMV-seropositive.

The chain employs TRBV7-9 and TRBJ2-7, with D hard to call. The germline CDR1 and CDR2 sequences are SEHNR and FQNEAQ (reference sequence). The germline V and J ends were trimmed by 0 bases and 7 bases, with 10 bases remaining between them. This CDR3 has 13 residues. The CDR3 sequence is CASSLATSGEQYF. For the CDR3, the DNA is TGTGCCAGCAGCTTAGCGACATCTGGGGAGCAGTACTTC.

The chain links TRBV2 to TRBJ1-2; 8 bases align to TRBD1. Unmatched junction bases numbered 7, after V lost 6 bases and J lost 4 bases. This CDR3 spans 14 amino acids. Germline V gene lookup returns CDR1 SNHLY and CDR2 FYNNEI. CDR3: CASRRTGLSYGYTF. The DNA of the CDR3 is TGTGCCAGCAGACGGACAGGGTTGTCCTATGGCTACACCTTC.

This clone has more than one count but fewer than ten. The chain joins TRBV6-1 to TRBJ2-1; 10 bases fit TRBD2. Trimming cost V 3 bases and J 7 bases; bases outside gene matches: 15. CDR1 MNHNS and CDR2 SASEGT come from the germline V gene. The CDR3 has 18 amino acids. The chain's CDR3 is CASSDTSGMGSMGNEQFF. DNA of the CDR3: TGTGCCAGCAGTGATACTAGCGGGATGGGGTCTATGGGTAATGAGCAGTTCTTC.

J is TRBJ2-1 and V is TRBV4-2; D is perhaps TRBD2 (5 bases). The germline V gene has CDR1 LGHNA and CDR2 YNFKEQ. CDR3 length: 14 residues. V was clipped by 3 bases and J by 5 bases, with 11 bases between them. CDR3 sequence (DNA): TGTGCCAGCAGCCATGAGGGTTCCAACAATGAGCAGTTCTTC. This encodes CASSHEGSNNEQFF.

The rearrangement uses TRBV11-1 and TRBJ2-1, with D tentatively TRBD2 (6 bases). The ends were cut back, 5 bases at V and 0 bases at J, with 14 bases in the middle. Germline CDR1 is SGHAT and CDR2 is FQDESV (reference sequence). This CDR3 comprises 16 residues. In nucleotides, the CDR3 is TGTGCCAGCAGCGATGTCGGGGGAAGCTCCTACAATGAGCAGTTCTTC. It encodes CASSDVGGSSYNEQFF.

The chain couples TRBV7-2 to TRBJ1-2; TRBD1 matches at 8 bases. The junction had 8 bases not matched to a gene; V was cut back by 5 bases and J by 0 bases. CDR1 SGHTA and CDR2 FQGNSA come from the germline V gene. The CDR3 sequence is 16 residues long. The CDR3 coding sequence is TGTGCCAGCAGCCCCCGACAGGGGAGTACTAACTATGGCTACACCTTC. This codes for CASSPRQGSTNYGYTF.

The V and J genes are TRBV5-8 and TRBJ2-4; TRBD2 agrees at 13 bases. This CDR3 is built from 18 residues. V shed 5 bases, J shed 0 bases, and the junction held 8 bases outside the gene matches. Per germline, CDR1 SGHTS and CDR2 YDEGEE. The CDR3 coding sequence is TGTGCCAGCAGTAGGACTAGCGGGAGCGAACTAGCCAAAAACATTCAGTACTTC. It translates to CASSRTSGSELAKNIQYF.

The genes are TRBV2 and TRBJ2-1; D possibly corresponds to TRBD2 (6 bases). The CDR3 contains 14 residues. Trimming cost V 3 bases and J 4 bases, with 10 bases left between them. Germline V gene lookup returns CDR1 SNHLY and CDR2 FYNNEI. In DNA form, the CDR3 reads TGTGCCAGCAGTGACCCTAGCGCTTACAATGAGCAGTTCTTC. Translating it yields CASSDPSAYNEQFF. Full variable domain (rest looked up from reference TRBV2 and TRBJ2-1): EPEVTQTPSHQVTQMGQEVILRCVPISNHLYFYWYRQILGQKVEFLVSFYNNEISEKSEIFDDQFSVERPDGSNFTLKIRSTKLEDSAMYFCASSDPSAYNEQFFGPGTRLTVL.

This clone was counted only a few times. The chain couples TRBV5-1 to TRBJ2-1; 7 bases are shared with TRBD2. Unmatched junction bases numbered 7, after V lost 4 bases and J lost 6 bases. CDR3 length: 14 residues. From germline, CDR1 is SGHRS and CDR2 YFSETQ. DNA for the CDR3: TGCGCCAGCAGCGAGGCGGGAGTTTCCAATGAGCAGTTCTTC. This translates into CASSEAGVSNEQFF.

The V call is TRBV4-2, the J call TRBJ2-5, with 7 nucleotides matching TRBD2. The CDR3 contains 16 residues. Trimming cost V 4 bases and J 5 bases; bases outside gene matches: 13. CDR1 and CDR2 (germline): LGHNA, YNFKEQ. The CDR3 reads CASSPQWGEGRETQYF. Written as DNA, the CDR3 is TGTGCCAGCAGCCCCCAATGGGGGGAGGGCCGGGAGACCCAGTACTTC.

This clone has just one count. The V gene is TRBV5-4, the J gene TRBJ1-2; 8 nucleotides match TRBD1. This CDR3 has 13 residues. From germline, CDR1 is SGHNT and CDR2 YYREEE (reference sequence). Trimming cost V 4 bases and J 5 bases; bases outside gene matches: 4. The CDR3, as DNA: TGTGCCAGCAGCCCGGACAGGGTATATGGCTACACCTTC. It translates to CASSPDRVYGYTF.

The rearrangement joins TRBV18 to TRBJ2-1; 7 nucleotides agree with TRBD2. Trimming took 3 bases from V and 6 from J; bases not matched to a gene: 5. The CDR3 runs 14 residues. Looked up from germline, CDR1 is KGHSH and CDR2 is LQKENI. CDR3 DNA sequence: TGTGCCAGCTCACCTCAAGGGGAGGGCAATGAGCAGTTCTTC. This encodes CASSPQGEGNEQFF.

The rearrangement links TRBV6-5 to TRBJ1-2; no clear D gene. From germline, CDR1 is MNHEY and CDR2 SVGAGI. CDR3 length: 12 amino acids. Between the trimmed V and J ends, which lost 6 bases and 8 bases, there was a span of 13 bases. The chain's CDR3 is CASRPPLSGYTF. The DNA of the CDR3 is TGTGCCAGCAGACCCCCGTTGAGCGGCTACACCTTC.

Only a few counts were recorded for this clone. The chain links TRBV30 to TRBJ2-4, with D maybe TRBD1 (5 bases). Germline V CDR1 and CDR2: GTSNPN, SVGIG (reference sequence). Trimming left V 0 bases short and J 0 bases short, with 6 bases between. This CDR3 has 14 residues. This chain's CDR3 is CAWSVGVAKNIQYF. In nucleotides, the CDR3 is TGTGCCTGGAGTGTAGGGGTAGCCAAAAACATTCAGTACTTC.

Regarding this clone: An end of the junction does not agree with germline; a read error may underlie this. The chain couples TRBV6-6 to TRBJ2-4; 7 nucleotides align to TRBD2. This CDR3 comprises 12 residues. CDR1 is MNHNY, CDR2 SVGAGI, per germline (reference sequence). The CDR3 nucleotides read TGTGCCAGCAGTTATGAGAAGCGGGATATCTTGTTC. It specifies CASSYEKRDILF.